This T cell receptor beta chain emerged from a study of glioma-infiltrating T cells listed by TCRdb under 2016. General notes on the study: TCR alpha- and beta-chain repertoires were sequenced from glioma tissue, non-neoplastic brain tissue and matched peripheral blood mononuclear cells. The paired cohort comprised three low-grade glioma patients, 8 or 9 primary glioblastoma patients and three non-glioma patients contributing non-neoplastic brain tissue. To measure divergence between tissue and blood T-cell populations, each tissue-infiltrating repertoire was compared with the peripheral blood repertoire of the same patient. Overall study outcomes, separate from this receptor: Tissue and blood shared very few CDR3 sequences, a result attributed to high CDR3 diversity and limited sampling. In non-neoplastic patients, VJ-independent divergence between tissue and blood fell below expectation, whereas in all gliomas, and especially in low-grade gliomas, the divergence rose above expectation. Group comparisons rested on small numbers: three non-neoplastic, three low-grade glioma and roughly eight glioblastoma patients.

In its sample, this clonotype comes out as medium-sized (0.01 to 0.1%). Its cognate antigen has yet to be identified. Base qualities are not at hand, and no much larger clone is one base apart. TCR alpha and beta CDR3 regions were amplified with the iRepertoire nested amplicon-rescue multiplex PCR (arm-PCR) platform from RNA. One-step reverse transcription and amplification used roughly 100-450 ng of tissue mRNA or PBMC total RNA as input. After bead purification, a secondary multiplex PCR added Illumina adapters, and libraries were gel-purified between 200 and 400 bp. Demultiplexing relied on internal 6-nucleotide barcodes carried by the libraries. Libraries were sequenced on an Illumina MiSeq with 2x220 or 2x250 nucleotide paired-end reads. The authors' pipeline ran thus. Paired reads were merged with FLASH 1.2.11 and aligned to the GRCh37 human genome with BWA-MEM before extracting TRA and TRB reads. For V and J assignment, an IMGT-derived reference of cassette sequences and CDR3 motifs that included pseudogenes was used. Reads were translated in three frames, and productive CDR3s were defined by a C…FGXG motif without stop codons. Unique combinations of V-J cassette pair and CDR3 amino acid sequence were defined as clonotypes. Hamming distance filtering was applied to reads, with thresholds set by the sequence error rate of each sample in mapped regions. TCRdb redid the processing of the public reads, applying fastp at Q25 and MiXCR, and retained in-frame beta chains. Under each unique CDR3 protein, matching rows form one entry showing the most common genes and DNA. TCRdb's processing, not the authors', yielded these V and J calls. The sample includes several thousand distinct CDR3 sequences, with around two fifths observed a single time. Approximately 25% of the sample belongs to the ten largest clones.

Including cysteine and phenylalanine, the CDR3 has 14 amino acids. Kept here is only the CDR3 DNA, which spans 42 bases and is read in frame from base 1. The germline V gene (reference sequence) specifies LGHDT as CDR1 and YNNKEL as CDR2. After removal of 5 bases from V and 3 bases from J, the junction retains 3 bases not matched to a gene. The receptor was isolated from a human donor with low-grade glioma or glioblastoma, undergoing nonglioma brain surgery, or in good health (not recorded which). Sequencing was performed on glioma tissue, nonneoplastic brain tissue, or PBMCs (not recorded which). The receptor chain draws on TRBV3-1 and TRBJ2-3; 9 junctional bases match TRBD2. The CDR3 region has the sequence CASSGSGRTDTQYF. The DNA sequence follows: TGTGCCAGCAGCGGGAGCGGGAGGACAGATACGCAGTATTTT.